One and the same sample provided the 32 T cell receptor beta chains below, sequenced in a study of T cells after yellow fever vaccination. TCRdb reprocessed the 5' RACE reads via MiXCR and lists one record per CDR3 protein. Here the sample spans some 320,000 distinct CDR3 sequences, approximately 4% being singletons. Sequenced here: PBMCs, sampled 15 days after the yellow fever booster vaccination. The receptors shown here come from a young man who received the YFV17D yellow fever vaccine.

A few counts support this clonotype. The CDR3, as DNA: TGTGCCAGCAGCTGGGGACAGGGGAGCGAAAAACTGTTTTTT. Amino acid sequence: CASSWGQGSEKLFF. V is TRBV7-2 and J is TRBJ1-4; TRBD1 aligns across 10 bases. The CDR3 covers 14 residues. Germline V gives CDR1 SGHTA, CDR2 FQGNSA. J lost 8 bases, V lost 4 bases, and 4 bases had no gene match.

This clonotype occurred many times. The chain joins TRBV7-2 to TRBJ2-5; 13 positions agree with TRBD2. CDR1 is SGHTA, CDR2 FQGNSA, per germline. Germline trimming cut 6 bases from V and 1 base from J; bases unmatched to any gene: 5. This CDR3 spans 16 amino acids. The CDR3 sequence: CASRPTSGGIQETQYF. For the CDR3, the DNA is TGTGCCAGCAGGCCGACTAGCGGGGGGATCCAAGAGACCCAGTACTTC.

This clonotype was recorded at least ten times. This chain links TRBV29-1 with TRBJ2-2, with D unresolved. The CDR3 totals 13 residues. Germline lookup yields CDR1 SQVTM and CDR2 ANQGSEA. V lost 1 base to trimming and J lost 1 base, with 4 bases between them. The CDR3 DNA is TGCAGCGTTGAAGCGAGGAACACCGGGGAGCTGTTTTTT. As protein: CSVEARNTGELFF.

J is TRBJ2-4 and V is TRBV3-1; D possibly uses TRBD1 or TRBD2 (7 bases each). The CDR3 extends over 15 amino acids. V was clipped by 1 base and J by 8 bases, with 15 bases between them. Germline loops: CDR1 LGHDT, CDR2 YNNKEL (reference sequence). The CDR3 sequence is CASSQAAGGVDIQYF. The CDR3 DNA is TGTGCCAGCAGCCAAGCAGCAGGGGGGGTGGACATTCAGTACTTC.

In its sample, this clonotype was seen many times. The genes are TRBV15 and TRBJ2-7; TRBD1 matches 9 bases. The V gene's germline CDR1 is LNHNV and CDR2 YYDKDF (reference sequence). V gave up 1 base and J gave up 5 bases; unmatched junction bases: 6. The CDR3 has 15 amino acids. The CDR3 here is CATSRVITGGDEQYF. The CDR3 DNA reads TGTGCCACCAGCAGAGTAATTACAGGGGGCGACGAGCAGTACTTC.

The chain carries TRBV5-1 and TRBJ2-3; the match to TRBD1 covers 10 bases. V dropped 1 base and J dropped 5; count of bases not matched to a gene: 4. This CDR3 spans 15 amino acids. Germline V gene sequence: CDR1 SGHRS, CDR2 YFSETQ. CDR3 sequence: CASSLSTGGRDTQYF. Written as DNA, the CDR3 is TGCGCCAGCAGCTTGTCGACAGGGGGCAGAGATACGCAGTATTTT. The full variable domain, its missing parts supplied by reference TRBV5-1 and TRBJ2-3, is KAGVTQTPRYLIKTRGQQVTLSCSPISGHRSVSWYQQTPGQGLQFLFEYFSETQRNKGNFPGRFSGRQFSNSRSEMNVSTLELGDSALYLCASSLSTGGRDTQYFGPGTRLTVL.

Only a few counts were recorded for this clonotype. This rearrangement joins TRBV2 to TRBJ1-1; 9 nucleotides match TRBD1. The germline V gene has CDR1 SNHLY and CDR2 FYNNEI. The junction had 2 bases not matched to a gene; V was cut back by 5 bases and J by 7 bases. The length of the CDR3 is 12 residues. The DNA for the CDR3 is TGTGCCAGCAGTTTGGACAGGGGTGAAGCTTTCTTT. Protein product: CASSLDRGEAFF.

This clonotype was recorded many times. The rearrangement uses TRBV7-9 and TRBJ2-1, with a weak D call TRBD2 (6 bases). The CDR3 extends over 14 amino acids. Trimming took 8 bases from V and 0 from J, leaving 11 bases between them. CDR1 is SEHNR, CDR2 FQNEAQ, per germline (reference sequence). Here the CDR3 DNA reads TGTGCCAGCCGAGGCGGGGACTCCTACAATGAGCAGTTCTTC. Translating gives CASRGGDSYNEQFF.

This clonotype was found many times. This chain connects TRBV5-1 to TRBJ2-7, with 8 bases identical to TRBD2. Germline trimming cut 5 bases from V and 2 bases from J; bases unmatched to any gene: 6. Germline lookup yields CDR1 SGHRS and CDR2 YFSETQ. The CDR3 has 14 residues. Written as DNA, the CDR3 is TGCGCCAGCAGGACGGCGGGGGGCACCTACGAGCAGTACTTC. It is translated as CASRTAGGTYEQYF.

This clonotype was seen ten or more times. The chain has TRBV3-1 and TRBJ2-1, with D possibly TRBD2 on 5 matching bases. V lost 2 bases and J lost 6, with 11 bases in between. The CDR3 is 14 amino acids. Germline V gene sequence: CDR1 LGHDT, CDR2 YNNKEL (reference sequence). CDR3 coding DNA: TGTGCCAGCAGCCAAACTAGGTGGGCCAATGAGCAGTTCTTC. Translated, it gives CASSQTRWANEQFF.

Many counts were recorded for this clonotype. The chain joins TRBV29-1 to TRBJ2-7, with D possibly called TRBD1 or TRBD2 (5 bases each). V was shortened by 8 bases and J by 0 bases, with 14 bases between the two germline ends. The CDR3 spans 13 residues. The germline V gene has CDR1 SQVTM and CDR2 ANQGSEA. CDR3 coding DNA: TGCAGCCGAGGGGACGGACGCTCCTACGAGCAGTACGTC. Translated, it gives CSRGDGRSYEQYV.

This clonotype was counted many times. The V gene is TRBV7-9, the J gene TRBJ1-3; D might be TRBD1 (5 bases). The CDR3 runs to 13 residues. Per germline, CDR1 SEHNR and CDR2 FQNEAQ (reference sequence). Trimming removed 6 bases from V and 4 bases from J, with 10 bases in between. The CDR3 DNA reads TGTGCCAGCAGGGGGGTTGACGGAAACACCATATATTTT. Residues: CASRGVDGNTIYF.

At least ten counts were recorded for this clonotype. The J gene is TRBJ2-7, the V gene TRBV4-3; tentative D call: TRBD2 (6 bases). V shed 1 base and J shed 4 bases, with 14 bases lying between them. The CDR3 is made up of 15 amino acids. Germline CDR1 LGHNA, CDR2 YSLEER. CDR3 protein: CASSQAFQEGYEQYV. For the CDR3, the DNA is TGCGCCAGCAGCCAAGCGTTCCAGGAGGGATACGAGCAGTACGTC.

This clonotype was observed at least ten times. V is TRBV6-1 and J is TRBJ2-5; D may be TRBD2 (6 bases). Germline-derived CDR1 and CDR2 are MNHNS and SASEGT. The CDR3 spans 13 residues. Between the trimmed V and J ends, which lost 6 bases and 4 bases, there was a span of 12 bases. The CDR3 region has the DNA TGTGCCAGCAGCCGGACTAACAGAGAGACCCAGTACTTC. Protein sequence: CASSRTNRETQYF.

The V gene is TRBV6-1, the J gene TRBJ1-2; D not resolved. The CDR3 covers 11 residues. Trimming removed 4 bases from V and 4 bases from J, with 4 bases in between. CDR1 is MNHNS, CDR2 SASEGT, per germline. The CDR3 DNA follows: TGTGCCAGCAGTGCAAGCTATGGCTACACCTTC. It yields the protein CASSASYGYTF.

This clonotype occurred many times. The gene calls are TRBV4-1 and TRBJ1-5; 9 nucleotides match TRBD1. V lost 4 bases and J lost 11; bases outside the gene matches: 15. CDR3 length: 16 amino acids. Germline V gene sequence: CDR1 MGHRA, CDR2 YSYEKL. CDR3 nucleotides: TGCGCCAGCAGCCCTTGGGGTCCCCGACAGGGGGGGTCCCAGCATTTT. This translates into CASSPWGPRQGGSQHF.

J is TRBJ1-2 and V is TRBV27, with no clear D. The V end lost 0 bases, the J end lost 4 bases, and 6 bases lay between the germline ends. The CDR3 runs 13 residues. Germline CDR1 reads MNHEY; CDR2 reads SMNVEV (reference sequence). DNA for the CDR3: TGTGCCAGCAGTTTATCCCTGGGCTATGGCTACACCTTC. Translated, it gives CASSLSLGYGYTF.

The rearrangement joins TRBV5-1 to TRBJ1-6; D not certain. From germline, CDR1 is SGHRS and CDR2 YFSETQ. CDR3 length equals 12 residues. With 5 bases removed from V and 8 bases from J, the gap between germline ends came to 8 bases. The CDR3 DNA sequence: TGCGCCAGCAGGGAGAACGATTCACCCCTCCACTTT. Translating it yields CASRENDSPLHF.

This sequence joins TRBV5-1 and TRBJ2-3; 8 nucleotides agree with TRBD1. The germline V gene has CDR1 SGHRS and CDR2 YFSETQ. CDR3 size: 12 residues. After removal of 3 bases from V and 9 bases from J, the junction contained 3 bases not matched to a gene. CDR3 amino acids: CASSSGQATQYF. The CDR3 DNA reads TGCGCCAGCAGCTCGGGACAGGCCACGCAGTATTTT. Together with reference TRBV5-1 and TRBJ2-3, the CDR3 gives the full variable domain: KAGVTQTPRYLIKTRGQQVTLSCSPISGHRSVSWYQQTPGQGLQFLFEYFSETQRNKGNFPGRFSGRQFSNSRSEMNVSTLELGDSALYLCASSSGQATQYFGPGTRLTVL.

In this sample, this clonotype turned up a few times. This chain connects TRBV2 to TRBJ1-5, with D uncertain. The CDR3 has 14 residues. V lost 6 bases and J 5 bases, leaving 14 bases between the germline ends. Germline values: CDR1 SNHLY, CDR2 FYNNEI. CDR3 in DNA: TGTGCCAGCAGGAGAAGGTTTATGGATCAGCCCCAGCATTTT. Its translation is CASRRRFMDQPQHF.

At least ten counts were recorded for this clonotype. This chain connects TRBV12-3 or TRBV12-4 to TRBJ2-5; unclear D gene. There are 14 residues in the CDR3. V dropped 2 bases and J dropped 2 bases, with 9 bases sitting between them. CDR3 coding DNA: TGTGCCAGCAGTTTACCGACAACGCAAGAGACCCAGTACTTC. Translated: CASSLPTTQETQYF.

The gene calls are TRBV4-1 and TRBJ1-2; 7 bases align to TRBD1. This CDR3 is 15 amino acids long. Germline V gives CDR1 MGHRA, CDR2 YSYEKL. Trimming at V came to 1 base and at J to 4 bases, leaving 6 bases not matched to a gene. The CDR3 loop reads CASSQGNRDSYGYTF. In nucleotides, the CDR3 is TGCGCCAGCAGCCAAGGCAACCGGGACAGCTATGGCTACACCTTC.

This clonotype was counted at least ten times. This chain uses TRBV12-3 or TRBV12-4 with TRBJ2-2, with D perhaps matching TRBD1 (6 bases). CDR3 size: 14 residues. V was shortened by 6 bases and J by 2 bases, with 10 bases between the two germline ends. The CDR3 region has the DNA TGTGCCAGCAGCCGACAGGCCAACACCGGGGAGCTGTTTTTT. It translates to CASSRQANTGELFF.

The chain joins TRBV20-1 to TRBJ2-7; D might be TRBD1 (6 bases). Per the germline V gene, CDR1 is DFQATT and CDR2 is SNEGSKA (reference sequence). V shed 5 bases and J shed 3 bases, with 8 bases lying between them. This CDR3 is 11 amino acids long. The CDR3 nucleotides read TGCAGTGCTTTACAGGGCTACGAGCAGTACTTC. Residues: CSALQGYEQYF.

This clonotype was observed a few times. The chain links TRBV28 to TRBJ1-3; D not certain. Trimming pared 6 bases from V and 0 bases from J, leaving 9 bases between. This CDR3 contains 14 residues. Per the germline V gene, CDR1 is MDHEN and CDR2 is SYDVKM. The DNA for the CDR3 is TGTGCCAGCAGGACGTCCTCCTCTGGAAACACCATATATTTT. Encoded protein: CASRTSSSGNTIYF.

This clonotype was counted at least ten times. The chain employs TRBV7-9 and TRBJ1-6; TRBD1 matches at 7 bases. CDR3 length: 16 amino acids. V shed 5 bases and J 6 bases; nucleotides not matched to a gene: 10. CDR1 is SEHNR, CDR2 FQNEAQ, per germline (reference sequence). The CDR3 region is CASSPSGGQFNSPLHF. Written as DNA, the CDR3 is TGTGCCAGCAGCCCCTCAGGGGGACAGTTTAATTCACCCCTCCACTTT.

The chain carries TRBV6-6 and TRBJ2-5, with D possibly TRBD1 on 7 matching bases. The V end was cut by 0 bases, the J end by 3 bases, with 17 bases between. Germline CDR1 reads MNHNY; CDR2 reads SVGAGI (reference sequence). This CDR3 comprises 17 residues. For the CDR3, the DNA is TGTGCCAGCAGTTACTCAAACCCAGGGGGAGGTAAAGAGACCCAGTACTTC. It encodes CASSYSNPGGGKETQYF.

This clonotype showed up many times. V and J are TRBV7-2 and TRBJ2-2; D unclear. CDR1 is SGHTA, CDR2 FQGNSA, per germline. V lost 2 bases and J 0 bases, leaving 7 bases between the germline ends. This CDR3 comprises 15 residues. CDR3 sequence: CASSLQPANTGELFF. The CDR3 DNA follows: TGTGCCAGCAGCTTACAGCCAGCGAACACCGGGGAGCTGTTTTTT.

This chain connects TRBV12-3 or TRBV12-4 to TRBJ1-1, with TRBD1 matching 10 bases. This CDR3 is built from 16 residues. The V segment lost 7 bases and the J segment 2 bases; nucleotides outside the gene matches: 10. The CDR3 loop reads CASKPGQGNRNTEAFF. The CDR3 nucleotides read TGTGCCAGCAAACCGGGACAGGGGAACCGAAACACTGAAGCTTTCTTT.

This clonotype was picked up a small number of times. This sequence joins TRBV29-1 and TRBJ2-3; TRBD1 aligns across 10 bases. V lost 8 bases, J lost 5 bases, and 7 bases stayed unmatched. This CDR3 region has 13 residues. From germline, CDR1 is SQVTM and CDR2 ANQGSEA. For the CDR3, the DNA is TGCAGCTTGTTGTGGACAGGGGGAGATACGCAGTATTTT. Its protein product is CSLLWTGGDTQYF.

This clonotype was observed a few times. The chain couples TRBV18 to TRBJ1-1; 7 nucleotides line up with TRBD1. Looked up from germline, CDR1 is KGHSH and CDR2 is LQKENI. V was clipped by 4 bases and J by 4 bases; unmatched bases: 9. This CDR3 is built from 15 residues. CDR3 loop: CASSLPTGLATEAFF. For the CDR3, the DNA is TGTGCCAGCTCACTACCGACAGGGCTAGCCACTGAAGCTTTCTTT. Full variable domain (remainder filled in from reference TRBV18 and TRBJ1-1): NAGVMQNPRHLVRRRGQEARLRCSPMKGHSHVYWYRQLPEEGLKFMVYLQKENIIDESGMPKERFSAEFPKEGPSILRIQQVVRGDSAAYFCASSLPTGLATEAFFGQGTRLTVV.

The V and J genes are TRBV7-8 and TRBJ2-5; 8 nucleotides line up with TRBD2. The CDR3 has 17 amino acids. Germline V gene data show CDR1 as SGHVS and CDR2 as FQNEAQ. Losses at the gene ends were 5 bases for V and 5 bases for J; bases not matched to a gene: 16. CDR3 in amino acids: CASSPSRGGRVDETQYF. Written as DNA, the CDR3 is TGTGCCAGCAGCCCGTCTCGGGGGGGCCGCGTCGATGAGACCCAGTACTTC.